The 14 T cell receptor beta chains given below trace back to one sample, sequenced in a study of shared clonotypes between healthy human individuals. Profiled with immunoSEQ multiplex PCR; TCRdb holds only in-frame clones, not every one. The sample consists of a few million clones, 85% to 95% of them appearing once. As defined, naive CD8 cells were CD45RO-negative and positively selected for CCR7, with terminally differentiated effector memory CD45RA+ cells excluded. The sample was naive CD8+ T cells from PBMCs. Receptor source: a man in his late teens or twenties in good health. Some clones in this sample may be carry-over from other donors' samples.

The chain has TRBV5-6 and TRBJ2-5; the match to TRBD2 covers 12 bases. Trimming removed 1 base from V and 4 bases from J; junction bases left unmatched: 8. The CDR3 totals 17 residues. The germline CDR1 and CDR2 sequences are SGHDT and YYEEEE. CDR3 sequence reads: CASSLRLAGALGETQYF. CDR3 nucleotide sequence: TGTGCCAGCAGCTTGAGACTAGCGGGAGCATTGGGAGAGACCCAGTACTTC.

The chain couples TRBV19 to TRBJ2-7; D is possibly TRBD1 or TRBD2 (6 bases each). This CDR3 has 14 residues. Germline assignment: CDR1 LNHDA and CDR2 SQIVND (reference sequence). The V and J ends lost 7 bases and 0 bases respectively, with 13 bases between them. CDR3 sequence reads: CASKIGGSSYEQYF. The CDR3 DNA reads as TGTGCCAGTAAAATCGGGGGCAGCTCCTACGAGCAGTACTTC.

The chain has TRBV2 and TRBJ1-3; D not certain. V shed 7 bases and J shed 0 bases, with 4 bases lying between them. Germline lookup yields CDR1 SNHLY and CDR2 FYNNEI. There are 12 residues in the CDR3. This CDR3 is CASTYSGNTIYF. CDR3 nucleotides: TGTGCCAGCACTTACTCTGGAAACACCATATATTTT.

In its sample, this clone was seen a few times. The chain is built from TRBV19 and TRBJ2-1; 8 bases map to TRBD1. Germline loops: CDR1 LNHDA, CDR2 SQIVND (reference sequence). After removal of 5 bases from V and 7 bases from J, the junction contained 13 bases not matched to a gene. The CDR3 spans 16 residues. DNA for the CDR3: TGTGCCAGTAGTCTCCTGACAGGGGTGGTGGGGAATGAGCAGTTCTTC. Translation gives CASSLLTGVVGNEQFF.

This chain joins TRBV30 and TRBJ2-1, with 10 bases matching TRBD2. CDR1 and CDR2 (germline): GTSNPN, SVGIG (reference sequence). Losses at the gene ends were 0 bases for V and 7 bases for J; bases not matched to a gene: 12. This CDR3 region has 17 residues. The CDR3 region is CAWSVHRGTSVWNEQFF. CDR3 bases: TGTGCCTGGAGTGTACACCGGGGGACTAGCGTATGGAATGAGCAGTTCTTC.

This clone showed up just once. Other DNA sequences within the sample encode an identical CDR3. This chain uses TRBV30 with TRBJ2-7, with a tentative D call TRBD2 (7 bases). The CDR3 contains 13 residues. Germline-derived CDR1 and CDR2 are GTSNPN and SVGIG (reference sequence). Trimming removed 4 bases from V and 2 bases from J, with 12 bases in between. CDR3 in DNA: TGTGCCTGGAAGGGGGGAGGGCCCTACGAGCAGTACTTC. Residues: CAWKGGGPYEQYF.

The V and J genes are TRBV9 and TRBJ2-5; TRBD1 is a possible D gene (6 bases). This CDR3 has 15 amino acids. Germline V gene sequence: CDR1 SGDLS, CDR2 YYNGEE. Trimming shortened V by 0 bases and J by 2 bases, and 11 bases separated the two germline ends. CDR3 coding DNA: TGTGCCAGCAGCGTAGCAGGAAGGGGGCAAGAGACCCAGTACTTC. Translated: CASSVAGRGQETQYF.

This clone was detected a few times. Here the CDR3 reads CASSPSLQGGNQPQHF. The CDR3 DNA reads TGTGCCAGCAGCCCGTCCCTACAGGGAGGCAATCAGCCCCAGCATTTT. V usage is TRBV7-9 and J usage is TRBJ1-5, with D tentatively TRBD1 (6 bases). This CDR3 is 16 amino acids long. The germline gives CDR1 SEHNR, CDR2 FQNEAQ (reference sequence). V was trimmed by 5 bases and J by 2 bases, leaving 16 bases between them.

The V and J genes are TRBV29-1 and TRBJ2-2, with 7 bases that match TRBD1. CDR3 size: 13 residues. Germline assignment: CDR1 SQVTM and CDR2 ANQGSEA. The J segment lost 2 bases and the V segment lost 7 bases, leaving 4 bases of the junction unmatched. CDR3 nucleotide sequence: TGCAGCGCCCAGGGGGAAAACACCGGGGAGCTGTTTTTT. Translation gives CSAQGENTGELFF.

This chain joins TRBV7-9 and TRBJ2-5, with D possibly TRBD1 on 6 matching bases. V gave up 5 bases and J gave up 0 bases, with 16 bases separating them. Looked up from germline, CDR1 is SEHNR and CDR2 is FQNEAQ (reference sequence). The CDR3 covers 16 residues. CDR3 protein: CASSHPGHQNQETQYF. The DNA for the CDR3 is TGTGCCAGCAGCCATCCGGGACACCAAAACCAAGAGACCCAGTACTTC.

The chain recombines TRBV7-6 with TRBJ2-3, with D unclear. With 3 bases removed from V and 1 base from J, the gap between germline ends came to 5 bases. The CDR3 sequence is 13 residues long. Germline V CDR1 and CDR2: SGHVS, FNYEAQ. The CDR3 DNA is TGTGCCAGCAGCTTTAGTCGCACAGATACGCAGTATTTT. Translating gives CASSFSRTDTQYF.

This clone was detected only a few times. The CDR3 region has the DNA TGTGCCAGCAGCTCCCCCGGGACCAAAAACATTCAGTACTTC. It encodes CASSSPGTKNIQYF. This chain links TRBV7-9 with TRBJ2-4, with a tentative D call TRBD2 (5 bases). Germline V gene lookup returns CDR1 SEHNR and CDR2 FQNEAQ (reference sequence). The V end was cut by 4 bases, the J end by 2 bases, with 9 bases between. The CDR3 runs to 14 residues.

The CDR3 loop is CASSLEGQGARFF. Written as DNA, the CDR3 is TGTGCCAGCAGCTTAGAGGGACAGGGGGCCCGGTTCTTC. V is TRBV7-2 and J is TRBJ2-1; TRBD1 agrees at 12 bases. The CDR3 covers 13 residues. After removal of 1 base from V and 15 bases from J, the junction contained 4 bases not matched to a gene. Germline V gene sequence: CDR1 SGHTA, CDR2 FQGNSA. Complete variable domain (other parts from reference TRBV7-2 and TRBJ2-1): GAGVSQSPSNKVTEKGKDVELRCDPISGHTALYWYRQSLGQGLEFLIYFQGNSAPDKSGLPSDRFSAERTGGSVSTLTIQRTQQEDSAVYLCASSLEGQGARFFGPGTRLTVL.

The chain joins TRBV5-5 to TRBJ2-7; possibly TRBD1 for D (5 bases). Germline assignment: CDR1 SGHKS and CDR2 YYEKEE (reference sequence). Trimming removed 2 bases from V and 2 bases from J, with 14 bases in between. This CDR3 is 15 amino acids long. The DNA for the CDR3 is TGTGCCAGCAGCTTCTTTGTAGACAGCACCTACGAGCAGTACTTC. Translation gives CASSFFVDSTYEQYF.